These 7 T cell receptor beta chains came from one sample sequenced in a study of T cells in Graves' hyperthyroidism and ophthalmopathy (dated by TCRdb to 2018 to 2020). Libraries were made using multiplex PCR. The sequencer was an Illumina HiSeq 2000. TCR beta CDR3 regions were amplified from RNA transcripts. The first round of RT-PCR for the TCR CDR3 was performed with the HTBI primer set and the Qiagen OneStep RT-PCR kit. The raw public reads went through TCRdb reprocessing: fastp at Q25, MiXCR clone calling, in-frame beta chains kept. Records with the same CDR3 protein are collapsed into one entry carrying the most frequent genes and DNA. For this sample there are a few hundred thousand distinct CDR3 sequences; more than 20% appear just once. More than 60% of the sample comes from the top ten. What was sequenced was blood. These receptors were taken from a man aged 45-65 years with Graves' hyperthyroidism.

This chain uses TRBV10-3 with TRBJ2-1, with 8 positions matching TRBD2. V dropped 3 bases and J dropped 9; count of bases not matched to a gene: 4. Germline V CDR1 and CDR2: ENHRY, SYGVKD. This CDR3 has 13 residues. CDR3 protein: CAISEGLALEQFF. The CDR3 DNA reads as TGTGCCATCAGTGAAGGACTAGCCCTTGAGCAGTTCTTC.

This clonotype was seen at least ten times. The gene calls are TRBV28 and TRBJ2-7; 14 bases map to TRBD2. Per germline, CDR1 MDHEN and CDR2 SYDVKM. The CDR3 is 18 residues long. V lost 6 bases, J lost 4 bases, and 14 bases stayed unmatched. CDR3 nucleotide sequence: TGTGCCAGCAGCCCAGGGGGACTAGCGGGAGAACCAAAGTACGAGCAGTACTTC. Translating gives CASSPGGLAGEPKYEQYF.

This clonotype was recorded many times. The chain joins TRBV2 to TRBJ2-5, with 8 bases fitting TRBD2. V was clipped by 10 bases and J by 2 bases; unmatched bases: 6. CDR3 length: 13 amino acids. The germline V gene encodes CDR1 SNHLY and CDR2 FYNNEI. CDR3 in DNA: TGTGCCACCCGGCGGGGGGCGCAAGAGACCCAGTACTTC. It yields the protein CATRRGAQETQYF.

This clonotype was found many times. The chain joins TRBV27 to TRBJ2-3, with 7 bases matching TRBD2. The trim removed 3 bases at V and 4 bases at J, leaving 4 bases unmatched. The CDR3 has 14 residues. The V gene's germline CDR1 is MNHEY and CDR2 SMNVEV (reference sequence). The DNA for the CDR3 is TGTGCCAGCAGTTTTGGCGGGAGATCAGATACGCAGTATTTT. Amino acids: CASSFGGRSDTQYF.

The CDR3 is CASSLNMGDTEAFF. The DNA of the CDR3 is TGTGCCAGTAGTCTCAACATGGGCGACACTGAAGCTTTCTTT. The chain is built from TRBV19 and TRBJ1-1; D is unresolved. V lost 5 bases and J lost 3, with 13 bases in between. The CDR3 sequence is 14 residues long. CDR1 and CDR2 (germline): LNHDA, SQIVND (reference sequence).

The chain links TRBV12-5 to TRBJ1-2; 7 nucleotides match TRBD1. Germline CDR1 and CDR2: LGHNT and FRNRAP. The CDR3 sequence is 18 residues long. After removal of 0 bases from V and 4 bases from J, the junction contained 14 bases not matched to a gene. CDR3 sequence reads: CASGLVLTPRQGSYGYTF. As DNA, the CDR3 is TGTGCTAGTGGTTTGGTCCTAACCCCGCGACAGGGCAGCTATGGCTACACCTTC. Looking up the rest from reference TRBV12-5 and TRBJ1-2 gives the full variable domain: DARVTQTPRHKVTEMGQEVTMRCQPILGHNTVFWYRQTMMQGLELLAYFRNRAPLDDSGMPKDRFSAEMPDATLATLKIQPSEPRDSAVYFCASGLVLTPRQGSYGYTFGSGTRLTVV.

The CDR3 DNA follows: TGTGCCAGCAGTTACTTTGGGGGGAACACTGAAGCTTTCTTT. Translated, it gives CASSYFGGNTEAFF. The chain uses TRBV27 and TRBJ1-1, with a tentative D call TRBD1 (5 bases). Trimming left V 4 bases short and J 1 base short, with 10 bases between. The CDR3 contains 14 residues. CDR1 is MNHEY, CDR2 SMNVEV, per germline (reference sequence).